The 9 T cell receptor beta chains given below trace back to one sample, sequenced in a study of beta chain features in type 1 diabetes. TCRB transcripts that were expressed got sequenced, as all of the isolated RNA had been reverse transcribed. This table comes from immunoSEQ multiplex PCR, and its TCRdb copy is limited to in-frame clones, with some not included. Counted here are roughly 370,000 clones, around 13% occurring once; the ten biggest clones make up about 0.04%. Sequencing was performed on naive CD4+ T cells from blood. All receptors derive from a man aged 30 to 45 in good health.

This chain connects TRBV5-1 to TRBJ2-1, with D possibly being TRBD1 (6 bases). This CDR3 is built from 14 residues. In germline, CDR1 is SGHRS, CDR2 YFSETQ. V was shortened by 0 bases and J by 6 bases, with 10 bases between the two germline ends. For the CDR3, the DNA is TGCGCCAGCAGCTTGGGACAGGTAATCAATGAGCAGTTCTTC. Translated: CASSLGQVINEQFF.

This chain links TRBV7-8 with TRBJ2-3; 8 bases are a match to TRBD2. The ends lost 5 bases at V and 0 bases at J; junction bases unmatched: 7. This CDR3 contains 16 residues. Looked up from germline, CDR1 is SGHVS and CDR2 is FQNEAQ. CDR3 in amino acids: CASSRKRELSTDTQYF. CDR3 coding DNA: TGTGCCAGCAGCCGGAAGCGGGAGTTGAGCACAGATACGCAGTATTTT. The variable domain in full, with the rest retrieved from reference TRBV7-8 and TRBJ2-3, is GAGVSQSPRYKVAKRGQDVALRCDPISGHVSLFWYQQALGQGPEFLTYFQNEAQLDKSGLPSDRFFAERPEGSVSTLKIQRTQQEDSAVYLCASSRKRELSTDTQYFGPGTRLTVL.

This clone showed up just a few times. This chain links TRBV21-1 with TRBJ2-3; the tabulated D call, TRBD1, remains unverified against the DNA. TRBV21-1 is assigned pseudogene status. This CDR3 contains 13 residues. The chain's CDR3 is CASSARTGDTQYF. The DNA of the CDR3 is TGTGCCAGCAGCGCCAGAACAGGAGATACGCAGTATTTT.

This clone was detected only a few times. This chain's CDR3 is CASSIRDRDSPLHF. The CDR3 coding sequence is TGCGCCAGCAGCATCCGGGACAGGGATTCACCCCTCCACTTT. V gene TRBV5-1 combines with J gene TRBJ1-6; 9 nucleotides agree with TRBD1. The CDR3 extends over 14 amino acids. Germline lookup yields CDR1 SGHRS and CDR2 YFSETQ. With 4 bases clipped from V and 8 bases from J, the junction kept 4 bases outside the gene matches.

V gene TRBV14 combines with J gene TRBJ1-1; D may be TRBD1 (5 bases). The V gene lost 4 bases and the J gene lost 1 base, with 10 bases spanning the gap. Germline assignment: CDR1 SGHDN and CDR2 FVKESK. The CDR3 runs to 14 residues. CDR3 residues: CASSRSGRNTEAFF. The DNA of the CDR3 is TGTGCCAGCAGCCGATCAGGGCGGAACACTGAAGCTTTCTTT.

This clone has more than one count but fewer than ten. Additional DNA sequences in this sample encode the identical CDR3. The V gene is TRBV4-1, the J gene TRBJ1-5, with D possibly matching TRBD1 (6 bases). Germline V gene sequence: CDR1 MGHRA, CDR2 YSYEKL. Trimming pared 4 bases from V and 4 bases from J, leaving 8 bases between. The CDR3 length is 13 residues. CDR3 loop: CASSRTGNQPQHF. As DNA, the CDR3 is TGCGCCAGCAGCCGAACAGGGAATCAGCCCCAGCATTTT.

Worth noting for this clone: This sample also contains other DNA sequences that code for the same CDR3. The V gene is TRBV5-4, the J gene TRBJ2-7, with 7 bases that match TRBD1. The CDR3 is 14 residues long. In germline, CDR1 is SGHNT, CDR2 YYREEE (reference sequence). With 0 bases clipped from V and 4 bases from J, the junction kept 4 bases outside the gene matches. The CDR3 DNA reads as TGTGCCAGCAGCTTGGGACAGGGTCGGTACGAGCAGTACTTC. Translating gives CASSLGQGRYEQYF. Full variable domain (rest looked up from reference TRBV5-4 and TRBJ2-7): ETGVTQSPTHLIKTRGQQVTLRCSSQSGHNTVSWYQQALGQGPQFIFQYYREEENGRGNFPPRFSGLQFPNYSSELNVNALELDDSALYLCASSLGQGRYEQYFGPGTRLTVT.

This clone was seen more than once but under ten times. Here the CDR3 reads CASSLMEGAIQETQYF. In nucleotides, the CDR3 is TGTGCCAGCAGCCTCATGGAGGGGGCGATCCAAGAGACCCAGTACTTC. This chain connects TRBV9 to TRBJ2-5, with D maybe TRBD1 (7 bases). The CDR3 sequence is 16 residues long. Per the germline V gene, CDR1 is SGDLS and CDR2 is YYNGEE. V shed 4 bases and J shed 1 base, with 17 bases lying between them. The full variable domain, its missing parts supplied by reference TRBV9 and TRBJ2-5, is DSGVTQTPKHLITATGQRVTLRCSPRSGDLSVYWYQQSLDQGLQFLIQYYNGEERAKGNILERFSAQQFPDLHSELNLSSLELGDSALYFCASSLMEGAIQETQYFGPGTRLLVL.

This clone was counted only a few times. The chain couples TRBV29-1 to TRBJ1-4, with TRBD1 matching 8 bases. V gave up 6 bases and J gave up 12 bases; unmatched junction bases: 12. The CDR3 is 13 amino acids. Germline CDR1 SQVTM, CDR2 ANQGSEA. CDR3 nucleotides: TGCAGCGTCCATTTCTCCGACAGGGGCCAACTGTTTTTT. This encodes CSVHFSDRGQLFF.